These 28 T cell receptor beta chains were sequenced from one sample in a study of T cell responses to AZD1222 COVID-19 vaccine. Assay used: immunoSEQ multiplex PCR; TCRdb lists only in-frame clones, some missing. The sample contains about 120,000 clones, roughly nine tenths of which appear only once. The input for sequencing was peripheral blood, taken on day 0 of AZD1222 vaccination. All receptors derive from an adult in good health.

This chain joins TRBV5-1 and TRBJ2-3; TRBD1 agrees at 8 bases. Germline-derived CDR1 and CDR2 are SGHRS and YFSETQ. The CDR3 is made up of 15 amino acids. V lost 4 bases to trimming and J lost 2 bases; unmatched junction nucleotides: 6. Here the CDR3 DNA reads TGCGCCAGCAGCGGAGGGGACAGGTTCACAGATACGCAGTATTTT. Translating gives CASSGGDRFTDTQYF.

The chain recombines TRBV6-5 with TRBJ1-5; 9 nucleotides agree with TRBD1. This CDR3 comprises 14 residues. Trimming at V came to 8 bases and at J to 5 bases, leaving 7 bases not matched to a gene. CDR1 is MNHEY and CDR2 is SVGAGI in the germline V gene. The DNA for the CDR3 is TGTGCCAGCGGGGGACAGGGAAGTCATCAGCCCCAGCATTTT. Its protein product is CASGGQGSHQPQHF.

The chain combines TRBV30 with TRBJ1-2, with a possible D match to TRBD1 (5 bases). Trimming stripped 3 bases from V and 5 bases from J, with 13 bases between. The CDR3 loop spans 13 amino acids. CDR1 and CDR2 (germline): GTSNPN, SVGIG (reference sequence). CDR3 sequence reads: CAWREAGGYGYTF. The CDR3 DNA follows: TGTGCCTGGAGGGAGGCGGGGGGGTATGGCTACACCTTC.

This clone has a handful of counts. DNA for the CDR3: TGTGCCTGGAGCCCGTTACGGGGTCGCACAGATACGCAGTATTTT. This sequence encodes CAWSPLRGRTDTQYF. The chain joins TRBV30 to TRBJ2-3; a possible D gene is TRBD2 (5 bases). CDR3 size: 15 residues. With 3 bases removed from V and 1 base from J, the gap between germline ends came to 14 bases. Per the germline V gene, CDR1 is GTSNPN and CDR2 is SVGIG (reference sequence).

The rearrangement uses TRBV6-5 and TRBJ1-1; no definite D call. Germline CDR1 is MNHEY and CDR2 is SVGAGI. The CDR3 contains 14 residues. Trimming pared 6 bases from V and 4 bases from J, leaving 15 bases between. The DNA for the CDR3 is TGTGCCAGCAGCATCGGGAGGCCGGGCACTGAAGCTTTCTTT. Its protein is CASSIGRPGTEAFF.

This chain connects TRBV19 to TRBJ1-4, with D possibly being TRBD1 (5 bases). Germline V gene lookup returns CDR1 LNHDA and CDR2 SQIVND (reference sequence). V lost 7 bases, J lost 13 bases, and 16 bases lay in between. The CDR3 is 12 residues long. The CDR3 reads CASNRGSFGLFF. CDR3 bases: TGTGCCAGTAATCGGGGGTCGTTTGGACTGTTTTTT.

Concerning this clone itself: This sample also contains other DNA sequences that code for the same CDR3. The rearrangement links TRBV30 to TRBJ1-5; D possibly corresponds to TRBD1 (5 bases). The CDR3 has 13 amino acids. Trimming pared 1 base from V and 4 bases from J, leaving 8 bases between. Germline V gene lookup returns CDR1 GTSNPN and CDR2 SVGIG (reference sequence). As DNA, the CDR3 is TGTGCCTGGAGTGGGGGGAGGAATCAGCCCCAGCATTTT. This sequence encodes CAWSGGRNQPQHF.

The chain joins TRBV6-5 to TRBJ1-6; 7 bases align to TRBD1. Germline V gives CDR1 MNHEY, CDR2 SVGAGI. The CDR3 is 13 residues long. Losses at the gene ends were 10 bases for V and 6 bases for J; bases not matched to a gene: 6. CDR3 sequence: CATVDRSNSPLHF. The CDR3 coding sequence is TGTGCCACCGTGGACAGGTCTAATTCACCCCTCCACTTT.

V is TRBV18 and J is TRBJ2-3; 7 bases match TRBD2. This CDR3 is built from 16 residues. V lost 6 bases, J lost 0 bases, and 9 bases stayed unmatched. The germline V gene encodes CDR1 KGHSH and CDR2 LQKENI. As DNA, the CDR3 is TGTGCCAGCTCCCCGGTGCGGGGGTTAAGCACAGATACGCAGTATTTT. Protein product: CASSPVRGLSTDTQYF.

The V gene is TRBV15, the J gene TRBJ1-5; possible D gene TRBD1, 6 bases. With 0 bases removed from V and 6 bases from J, the gap between germline ends came to 9 bases. Germline CDR1 reads LNHNV; CDR2 reads YYDKDF (reference sequence). The CDR3 consists of 14 residues. Written as DNA, the CDR3 is TGTGCCACCAGCAGAGATAGGGGGATTCAGCCCCAGCATTTT. Translation gives CATSRDRGIQPQHF. Combining the CDR3 with reference TRBV15 and TRBJ1-5 gives the whole variable domain DAMVIQNPRYQVTQFGKPVTLSCSQTLNHNVMYWYQQKSSQAPKLLFHYYDKDFNNEADTPDNFQSRRPNTSFCFLDIRSPGLGDTAMYLCATSRDRGIQPQHFGDGTRLSIL.

The table lists this clone with a few counts. This chain uses TRBV5-4 with TRBJ2-5; TRBD2 matches 14 bases. Germline loops: CDR1 SGHNT, CDR2 YYREEE (reference sequence). With 4 bases clipped from V and 6 bases from J, the junction kept 8 bases outside the gene matches. This CDR3 spans 16 amino acids. The CDR3: CASSVRLAGGPQTQYF. In DNA, the CDR3 is TGTGCCAGCAGCGTACGACTAGCGGGGGGGCCTCAGACCCAGTACTTC.

This chain uses TRBV5-6 with TRBJ2-7; 7 nucleotides line up with TRBD1. Germline V gene lookup returns CDR1 SGHDT and CDR2 YYEEEE. The CDR3 has 13 amino acids. Trimming at V came to 3 bases and at J to 7 bases, leaving 7 bases not matched to a gene. CDR3 protein: CASSSGTALEQYF. CDR3 sequence (DNA): TGTGCCAGCAGCTCCGGGACAGCCTTGGAGCAGTACTTC.

The chain couples TRBV7-8 to TRBJ2-1; no firm D call. Trimming cost V 5 bases and J 6 bases, with 8 bases left between them. CDR1 is SGHVS and CDR2 is FQNEAQ in the germline V gene. This CDR3 has 12 residues. The DNA for the CDR3 is TGTGCCAGCAGCACCCGGGCCAATGAGCAGTTCTTC. Translated, it gives CASSTRANEQFF.

J is TRBJ2-7 and V is TRBV18; weak D call: TRBD1 (5 bases). V lost 0 bases to trimming and J lost 7 bases, with 16 bases between them. The CDR3 is 15 amino acids. The germline V gene has CDR1 KGHSH and CDR2 LQKENI. In DNA form, the CDR3 reads TGTGCCAGCTCACCACCCTCGCAGGGTCGTGGTGAGCAGTACTTC. Its translation: CASSPPSQGRGEQYF.

The V call is TRBV29-1, the J call TRBJ2-1; tentatively, D is TRBD2 (6 bases). Trimming removed 6 bases from V and 4 bases from J, with 10 bases in between. CDR3 length equals 12 residues. Germline loops: CDR1 SQVTM, CDR2 ANQGSEA. The chain's CDR3 is CSVGGGYNEQFF. CDR3 nucleotide sequence: TGCAGCGTGGGTGGGGGGTACAATGAGCAGTTCTTC.

A single count supports this clone. V and J are TRBV4-3 and TRBJ2-3; 10 bases are a match to TRBD2. Germline CDR1 is LGHNA and CDR2 is YSLEER. This CDR3 has 17 amino acids. With V trimmed by 0 bases and J by 4 bases, 7 bases remained unmatched. The CDR3, as DNA: TGCGCCAGCAGCCAAGATATCCCCGGGACTAGCGCAGATACGCAGTATTTT. This codes for CASSQDIPGTSADTQYF.

V and J are TRBV10-3 and TRBJ1-2; tentatively, D is TRBD1 (5 bases). Per germline, CDR1 ENHRY and CDR2 SYGVKD. V was trimmed by 4 bases and J by 10 bases, leaving 10 bases between them. The CDR3 sequence is 11 residues long. In DNA form, the CDR3 reads TGTGCCATCAGTGGTATGGGGGACTACACCTTC. Translation: CAISGMGDYTF.

V usage is TRBV4-3 and J usage is TRBJ2-1; 11 nucleotides match TRBD2. Germline V gene lookup returns CDR1 LGHNA and CDR2 YSLEER. There are 20 residues in the CDR3. V lost 1 base, J lost 8 bases, and 19 bases stayed unmatched. The CDR3 reads CASSQANIPGLAGTGDEQFF. CDR3 DNA: TGCGCCAGCAGCCAAGCTAACATCCCTGGACTAGCGGGTACAGGTGATGAGCAGTTCTTC.

This chain links TRBV3-1 (or the pseudogene TRBV3-2) with TRBJ1-2; D not resolved. The CDR3 is made up of 13 amino acids. Germline values: CDR1 LGHDT, CDR2 YNNKEL (reference sequence). Trimming pared 4 bases from V and 8 bases from J, leaving 14 bases between. The CDR3: CASSRREVEGYTF. CDR3 DNA sequence: TGTGCCAGCAGCCGTCGCGAGGTAGAAGGCTACACCTTC.

Details on this clone: A read error may account for a junction end that differs from germline. This sequence joins TRBV9 and TRBJ2-1; 12 positions match TRBD2. Germline CDR1 and CDR2: SGDLS and YYNGEE. The CDR3 is made up of 17 amino acids. The CDR3 reads CARSSPSGGAQGREQFF. CDR3 DNA: TGTGCCCGCAGCTCACCTAGCGGGGGGGCCCAGGGGCGGGAGCAGTTCTTC.

The chain carries TRBV19 and TRBJ2-4; possibly TRBD1 for D (6 bases). This CDR3 region has 16 residues. Germline CDR1 reads LNHDA; CDR2 reads SQIVND (reference sequence). Trimming pared 3 bases from V and 5 bases from J, leaving 17 bases between. The CDR3: CASSIWLGGPQNIQYF. In DNA, the CDR3 is TGTGCCAGTAGTATTTGGTTAGGGGGACCCCAAAACATTCAGTACTTC.

In nucleotides, the CDR3 is TGTGCCAGCTCGAGACTAGCGGGCCCCAATGAGCAGTTCTTC. This sequence encodes CASSRLAGPNEQFF. The chain combines TRBV7-8 with TRBJ2-1; TRBD2 aligns across 10 bases. V shed 8 bases and J 6 bases; nucleotides not matched to a gene: 7. This CDR3 contains 14 residues. From germline, CDR1 is SGHVS and CDR2 FQNEAQ.

The chain uses TRBV7-9 and TRBJ1-3; D gene unclear. Germline values: CDR1 SEHNR, CDR2 FQNEAQ (reference sequence). Trimming pared 4 bases from V and 0 bases from J, leaving 4 bases between. The length of the CDR3 is 13 residues. CDR3 residues: CASSSNSGNTIYF. The CDR3 DNA follows: TGTGCCAGCAGCTCAAACTCTGGAAACACCATATATTTT.

This clone was found a few times. The chain recombines TRBV4-1 with TRBJ2-3; tentative D call: TRBD2 (6 bases). V gave up 6 bases and J gave up 1 base, with 11 bases separating them. Per the germline V gene, CDR1 is MGHRA and CDR2 is YSYEKL. The length of the CDR3 is 14 residues. The CDR3 is CASRRASGTDTQYF. The CDR3 bases are TGCGCCAGCAGGAGGGCTAGCGGCACAGATACGCAGTATTTT.

The chain recombines TRBV3-1 (or the pseudogene TRBV3-2) with TRBJ1-4; the D is unclear. The CDR3 has 14 amino acids. V gave up 2 bases and J gave up 0 bases, with 4 bases separating them. CDR1 and CDR2 from the germline V gene are LGHDT and YNNKEL (reference sequence). DNA for the CDR3: TGTGCCAGCAGCCAAACGGCAACTAATGAAAAACTGTTTTTT. Its translation: CASSQTATNEKLFF.

The V and J genes are TRBV18 and TRBJ1-2; the match to TRBD1 covers 9 bases. The CDR3 is 16 amino acids. Germline V gene sequence: CDR1 KGHSH, CDR2 LQKENI. V shed 3 bases and J 4 bases; nucleotides not matched to a gene: 9. The CDR3 region has the DNA TGTGCCAGCTCACCCCAGACGGGGACAGGGACCTATGGCTACACCTTC. It is translated as CASSPQTGTGTYGYTF.

This clone was found a few times. The gene calls are TRBV2 and TRBJ1-2; D is perhaps TRBD1 (5 bases). Germline V lookup: CDR1 SNHLY, CDR2 FYNNEI. Trimming removed 9 bases at V and 0 bases at J, with 11 bases between. The CDR3 extends over 13 amino acids. The CDR3 DNA sequence: TGTGCCAGTTCCGGGGCGGCTAACTATGGCTACACCTTC. As protein: CASSGAANYGYTF.

The gene calls are TRBV7-2 and TRBJ2-1; 10 bases fit TRBD1. Germline CDR1 SGHTA, CDR2 FQGNSA. The CDR3 runs 15 residues. Trimming took 5 bases from V and 5 from J; bases not matched to a gene: 6. The CDR3 sequence is CASSSRDRGNNEQFF. Here the CDR3 DNA reads TGTGCCAGCAGCAGCCGGGACAGGGGCAACAATGAGCAGTTCTTC.